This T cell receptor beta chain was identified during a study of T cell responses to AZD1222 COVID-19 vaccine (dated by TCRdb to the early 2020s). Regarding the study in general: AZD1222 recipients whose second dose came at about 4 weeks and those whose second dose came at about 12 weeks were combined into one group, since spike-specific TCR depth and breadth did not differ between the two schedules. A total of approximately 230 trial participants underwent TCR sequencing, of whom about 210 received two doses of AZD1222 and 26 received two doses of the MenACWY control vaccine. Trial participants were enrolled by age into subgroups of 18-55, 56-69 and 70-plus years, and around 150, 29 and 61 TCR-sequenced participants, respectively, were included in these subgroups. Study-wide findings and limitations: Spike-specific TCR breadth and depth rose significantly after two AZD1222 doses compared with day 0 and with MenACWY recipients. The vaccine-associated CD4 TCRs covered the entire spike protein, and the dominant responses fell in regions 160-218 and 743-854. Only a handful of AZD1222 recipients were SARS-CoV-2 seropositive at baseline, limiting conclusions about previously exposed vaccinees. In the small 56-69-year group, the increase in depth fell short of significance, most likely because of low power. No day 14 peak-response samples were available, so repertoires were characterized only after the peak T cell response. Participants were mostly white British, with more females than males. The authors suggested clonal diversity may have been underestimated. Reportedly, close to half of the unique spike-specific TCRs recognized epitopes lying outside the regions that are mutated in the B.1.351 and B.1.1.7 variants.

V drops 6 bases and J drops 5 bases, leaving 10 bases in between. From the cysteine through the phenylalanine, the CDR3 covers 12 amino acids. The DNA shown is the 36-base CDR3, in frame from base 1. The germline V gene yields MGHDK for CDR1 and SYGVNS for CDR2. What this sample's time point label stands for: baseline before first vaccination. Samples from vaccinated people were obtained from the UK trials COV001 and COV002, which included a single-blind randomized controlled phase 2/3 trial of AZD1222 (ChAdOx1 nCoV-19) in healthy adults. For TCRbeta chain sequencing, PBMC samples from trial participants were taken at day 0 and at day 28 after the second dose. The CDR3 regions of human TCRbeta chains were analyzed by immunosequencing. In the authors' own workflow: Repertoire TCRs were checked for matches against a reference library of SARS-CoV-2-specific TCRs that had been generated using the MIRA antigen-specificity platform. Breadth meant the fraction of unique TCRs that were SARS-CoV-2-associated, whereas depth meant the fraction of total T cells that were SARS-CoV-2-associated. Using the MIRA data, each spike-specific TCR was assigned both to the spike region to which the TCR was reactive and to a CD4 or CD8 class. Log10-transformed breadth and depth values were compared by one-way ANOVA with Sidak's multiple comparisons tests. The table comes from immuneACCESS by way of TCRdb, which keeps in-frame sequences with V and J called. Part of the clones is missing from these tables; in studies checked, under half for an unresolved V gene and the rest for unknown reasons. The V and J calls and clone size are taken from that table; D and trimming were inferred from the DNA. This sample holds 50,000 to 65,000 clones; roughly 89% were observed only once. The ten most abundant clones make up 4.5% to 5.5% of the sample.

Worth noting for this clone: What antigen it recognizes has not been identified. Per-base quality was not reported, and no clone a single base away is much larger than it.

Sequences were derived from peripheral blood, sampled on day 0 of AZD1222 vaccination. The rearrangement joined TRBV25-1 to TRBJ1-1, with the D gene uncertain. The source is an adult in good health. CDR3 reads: CASRWEGTEAFF. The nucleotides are TGTGCCAGCAGGTGGGAGGGTACTGAAGCTTTCTTT.